Listed here are 17 T cell receptor beta chains from one sample, sequenced in a study of blood T cell repertoires in COVID-19 (TCRdb year 2020). Library creation used the immunoSEQ multiplex PCR assay. The table was pulled from immuneACCESS by TCRdb, which kept in-frame rearrangements only. Such tables lose some clones; where checked, under half of the loss comes from unresolved V genes, and the rest has no known cause. The sample table contains more than 150,000 clones; only one count was recorded for roughly nine tenths of them. The leading ten clones occupy over 7% of the sample. Sample: PBMCs or T cells enriched from blood (not recorded which). Receptors originate from a woman in her forties or fifties who had recovered from COVID-19.

V and J are TRBV5-4 and TRBJ1-3; 11 bases agree with TRBD1. Germline V gene lookup returns CDR1 SGHNT and CDR2 YYREEE (reference sequence). The trim removed 4 bases at V and 4 bases at J, leaving 7 bases unmatched. CDR3 length: 16 residues. CDR3 nucleotide sequence: TGTGCCAGCAGCGAAGGACAGGGGGCTGGAGGAAACACCATATATTTT. Its translation: CASSEGQGAGGNTIYF.

V gene TRBV5-4 combines with J gene TRBJ2-7; perhaps TRBD2 as D (7 bases). CDR1 and CDR2 (germline): SGHNT, YYREEE (reference sequence). Trimming stripped 0 bases from V and 4 bases from J, with 14 bases between. The CDR3 runs 15 residues. CDR3 sequence reads: CASSLGGGSLYEQYF. The CDR3 region has the DNA TGTGCCAGCAGCTTGGGGGGGGGCTCCCTTTACGAGCAGTACTTC.

The gene calls are TRBV7-9 and TRBJ1-5; tentatively, D is TRBD1 (5 bases). The CDR3 sequence is 14 residues long. The V end lost 10 bases, the J end lost 0 bases, and 13 bases lay between the germline ends. Per the germline V gene, CDR1 is SEHNR and CDR2 is FQNEAQ (reference sequence). The CDR3 region has the DNA TGTGCCACCGCGGGAGGGGATAGCAATCAGCCCCAGCATTTT. This sequence encodes CATAGGDSNQPQHF.

This clone was detected only a few times. The CDR3 sequence is CASSFSGGQGYTF. The CDR3, as DNA: TGTGCCAGCAGTTTCTCCGGGGGTCAAGGCTACACCTTC. The chain carries TRBV28 and TRBJ1-2; a weak D match, TRBD1 (5 bases). Germline lookup yields CDR1 MDHEN and CDR2 SYDVKM. The CDR3 length is 13 residues. V lost 3 bases and J 8 bases, leaving 13 bases between the germline ends.

The chain couples TRBV30 to TRBJ1-5; D is unresolved. Trimming took 3 bases from V and 1 from J, leaving 13 bases between them. The CDR3 contains 15 residues. Germline CDR1 reads GTSNPN; CDR2 reads SVGIG (reference sequence). CDR3 residues: CAWRMRGSSNQPQHF. For the CDR3, the DNA is TGTGCCTGGAGGATGCGCGGCTCCAGCAATCAGCCCCAGCATTTT. Together with reference TRBV30 and TRBJ1-5, the CDR3 gives the full variable domain: SQTIHQWPATLVQPVGSPLSLECTVEGTSNPNLYWYRQAAGRGLQLLFYSVGIGQISSEVPQNLSASRPQDRQFILSSKKLLLSDSGFYLCAWRMRGSSNQPQHFGDGTRLSIL.

This sequence joins TRBV5-1 and TRBJ2-1, with D possibly TRBD2 on 6 matching bases. The CDR3 is 15 residues long. Germline CDR1 SGHRS, CDR2 YFSETQ. V lost 5 bases to trimming and J lost 1 base, with 13 bases between them. The CDR3 nucleotides read TGCGCCAGCAGATCCGACAGCGGGTCCTACAATGAGCAGTTCTTC. It translates to CASRSDSGSYNEQFF.

This clone was counted a single time. The V call is TRBV18, the J call TRBJ1-4, with 9 bases matching TRBD1. V was pared by 6 bases and J by 8 bases, with 7 bases of the junction left unmatched. There are 14 residues in the CDR3. CDR1 KGHSH and CDR2 LQKENI come from the germline V gene. The CDR3 loop reads CASSPGTGREKLFF. CDR3 DNA sequence: TGTGCCAGCTCCCCAGGGACAGGGAGGGAAAAACTGTTTTTT.

This chain uses TRBV6-2 or TRBV6-3 with TRBJ2-7; 14 positions agree with TRBD2. J was trimmed by 3 bases and V by 2 bases; bases with no gene match: 0. CDR3 size: 15 residues. The germline CDR1 and CDR2 sequences are MNHEY and SVGEGT. CDR3 protein: CASSYGTSGGYEQYF. The CDR3 DNA is TGTGCCAGCAGTTACGGGACTAGCGGGGGCTACGAGCAGTACTTC.

This clone showed up just once. This rearrangement joins TRBV30 to TRBJ1-4, with D perhaps TRBD1 (6 bases). Germline loops: CDR1 GTSNPN, CDR2 SVGIG (reference sequence). This CDR3 spans 15 amino acids. V was cut by 2 bases and J by 3 bases, with 13 bases left in between. The CDR3 DNA sequence: TGTGCCTGGAGTCAAACAGGGTTACCTAATGAAAAACTGTTTTTT. Residues: CAWSQTGLPNEKLFF.

The chain has TRBV11-2 and TRBJ1-4, with 10 bases identical to TRBD1. V lost 2 bases and J lost 8; bases outside the gene matches: 8. The CDR3 runs 16 residues. CDR1 is SGHAT and CDR2 is FQNNGV in the germline V gene. The CDR3, as DNA: TGTGCCAGCAGCTTATTTACCGGGACAGGGGACGAAAAACTGTTTTTT. Translating it yields CASSLFTGTGDEKLFF.

The gene calls are TRBV2 and TRBJ2-2; D uncertain. Germline values: CDR1 SNHLY, CDR2 FYNNEI. The CDR3 extends over 14 amino acids. V lost 2 bases and J 5 bases, leaving 9 bases between the germline ends. CDR3: CASSERLVTGELFF. The CDR3 coding sequence is TGTGCCAGCAGTGAAAGGCTAGTGACCGGGGAGCTGTTTTTT.

The CDR3 region is CASSLDSRTSGRNEQFF. In DNA form, the CDR3 reads TGTGCCAGCAGCTTAGATTCTCGGACTAGCGGGAGAAATGAGCAGTTCTTC. V and J are TRBV11-2 and TRBJ2-1, with TRBD2 matching over 13 bases. Germline values: CDR1 SGHAT, CDR2 FQNNGV. V trimming: 0 bases; J trimming: 7 bases; junction bases outside the gene matches: 6. This CDR3 is 17 amino acids long.

The rearrangement uses TRBV27 and TRBJ2-3; D remains ambiguous. With 5 bases removed from V and 0 bases from J, the gap between germline ends came to 9 bases. This CDR3 spans 14 amino acids. Looked up from germline, CDR1 is MNHEY and CDR2 is SMNVEV (reference sequence). CDR3 coding DNA: TGTGCCAGCAGTCGTCGAGCTAGCACAGATACGCAGTATTTT. Its translation is CASSRRASTDTQYF.

The CDR3 protein is CASSQGDRGNTEAFF. CDR3 DNA sequence: TGTGCCAGCAGCCAAGGGGACAGGGGGAACACTGAAGCTTTCTTT. The rearrangement links TRBV3-1 (or the pseudogene TRBV3-2) to TRBJ1-1; 10 bases are a match to TRBD1. The CDR3 totals 15 residues. Trimming took 1 base from V and 1 from J; bases not matched to a gene: 0. Germline V CDR1 and CDR2: LGHDT, YNNKEL (reference sequence).

In its sample, this clone was seen once. The chain is built from TRBV10-2 and TRBJ2-2; TRBD2 agrees at 11 bases. In germline, CDR1 is WSHSY, CDR2 SAAADI. The CDR3 is made up of 15 amino acids. V was pared by 6 bases and J by 4 bases, with 4 bases of the junction left unmatched. CDR3 nucleotides: TGCGCCAGCAGCCCACTAGCGGGAGTCACCGGGGAGCTGTTTTTT. This translates into CASSPLAGVTGELFF.

This chain links TRBV27 with TRBJ2-1; D perhaps matches TRBD1 (6 bases). V dropped 3 bases and J dropped 1 base, with 7 bases sitting between them. From germline, CDR1 is MNHEY and CDR2 SMNVEV (reference sequence). This CDR3 has 14 amino acids. This CDR3 is CASSFRGSYNEQFF. The CDR3 DNA follows: TGTGCCAGCAGTTTTAGGGGGTCCTACAATGAGCAGTTCTTC.

The chain recombines TRBV15 with TRBJ2-7; TRBD1 matches 8 bases. The V and J ends lost 6 bases and 4 bases, in that order; junction bases with no gene match: 8. From germline, CDR1 is LNHNV and CDR2 YYDKDF (reference sequence). The CDR3 runs 14 residues. The CDR3 DNA is TGTGCCACCAGTCAGGCAGGGGGCTCATACGAGCAGTACTTC. The encoded protein is CATSQAGGSYEQYF.